This note documents a single T cell receptor (beta chain) sequence. Repertoires were generated with immunoSEQ multiplex PCR, while TCRdb's copy carries only in-frame clones and drops some. The sample shows about 160,000 clones, approximately 86% of them seen only once. CDR3 length: 14 residues. V gave up 4 bases and J gave up 9 bases, with 22 bases separating them. From germline, CDR1 is SQVTM and CDR2 ANQGSEA. This entry comes from a study of blood T cell repertoires in COVID-19. Whole-study context: The cDNA or gDNA used as material had been derived from T cells, B-cell-depleted T cells, or PBMCs.

The sequence came from a woman aged 60-70 years who had recovered from COVID-19. The sequenced sample consisted of peripheral blood. The genes are TRBV29-1 and TRBJ2-7; TRBD1 might be the D (5 bases). For the CDR3, the DNA is TGCAGCGTTGCGTCTAACGCAGGGAACCAAGGGCAGTACTTC. This encodes CSVASNAGNQGQYF.